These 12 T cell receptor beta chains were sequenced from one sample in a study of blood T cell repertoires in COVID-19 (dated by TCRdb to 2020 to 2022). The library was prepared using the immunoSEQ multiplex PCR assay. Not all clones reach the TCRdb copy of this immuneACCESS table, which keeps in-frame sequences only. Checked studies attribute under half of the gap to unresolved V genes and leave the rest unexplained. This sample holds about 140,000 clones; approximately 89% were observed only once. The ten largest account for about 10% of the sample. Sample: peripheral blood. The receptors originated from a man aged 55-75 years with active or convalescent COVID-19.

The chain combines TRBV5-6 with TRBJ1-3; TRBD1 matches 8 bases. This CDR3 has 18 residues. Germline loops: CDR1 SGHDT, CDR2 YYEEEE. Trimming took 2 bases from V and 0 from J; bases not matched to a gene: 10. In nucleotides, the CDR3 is TGTGCCAGCAGCTTAGACAGGGGCCTACTGAGCTCTGGAAACACCATATATTTT. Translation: CASSLDRGLLSSGNTIYF.

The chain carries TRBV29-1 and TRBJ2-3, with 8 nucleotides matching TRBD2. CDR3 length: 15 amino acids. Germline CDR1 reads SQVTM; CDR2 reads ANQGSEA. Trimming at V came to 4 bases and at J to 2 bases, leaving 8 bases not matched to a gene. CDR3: CSVVGGLAPTDTQYF. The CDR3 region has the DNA TGCAGCGTTGTTGGAGGACTAGCACCCACAGATACGCAGTATTTT.

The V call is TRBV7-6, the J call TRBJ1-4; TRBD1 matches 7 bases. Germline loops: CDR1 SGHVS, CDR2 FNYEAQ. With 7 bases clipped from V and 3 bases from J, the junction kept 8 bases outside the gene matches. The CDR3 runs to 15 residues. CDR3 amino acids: CASKPQGGPNEKLFF. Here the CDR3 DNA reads TGTGCCAGCAAACCCCAGGGGGGACCTAATGAAAAACTGTTTTTT.

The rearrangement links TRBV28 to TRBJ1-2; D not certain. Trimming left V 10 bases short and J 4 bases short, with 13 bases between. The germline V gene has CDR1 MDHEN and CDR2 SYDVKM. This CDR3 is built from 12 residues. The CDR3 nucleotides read TGTGCCACCTCGGGAGCCAGCTATGGCTACACCTTC. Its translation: CATSGASYGYTF.

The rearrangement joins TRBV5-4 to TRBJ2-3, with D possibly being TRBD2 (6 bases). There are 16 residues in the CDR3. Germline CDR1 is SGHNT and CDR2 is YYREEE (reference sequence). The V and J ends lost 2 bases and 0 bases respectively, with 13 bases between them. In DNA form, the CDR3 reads TGTGCCAGCAGCTTCGGGGCGGGATATAGCACAGATACGCAGTATTTT. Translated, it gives CASSFGAGYSTDTQYF.

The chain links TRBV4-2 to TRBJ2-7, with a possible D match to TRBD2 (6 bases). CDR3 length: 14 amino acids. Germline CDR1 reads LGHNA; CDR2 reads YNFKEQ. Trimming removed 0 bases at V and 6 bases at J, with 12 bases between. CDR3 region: CASSQDSRTTEQYF. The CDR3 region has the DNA TGTGCCAGCAGCCAAGATTCGAGGACTACCGAGCAGTACTTC.

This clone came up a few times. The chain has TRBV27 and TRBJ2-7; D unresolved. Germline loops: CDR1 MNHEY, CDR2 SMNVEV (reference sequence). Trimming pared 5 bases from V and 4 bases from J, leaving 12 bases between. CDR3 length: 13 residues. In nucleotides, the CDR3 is TGTGCCAGCAGTCCTCTCTCTCCTTACGAGCAGTACTTC. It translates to CASSPLSPYEQYF.

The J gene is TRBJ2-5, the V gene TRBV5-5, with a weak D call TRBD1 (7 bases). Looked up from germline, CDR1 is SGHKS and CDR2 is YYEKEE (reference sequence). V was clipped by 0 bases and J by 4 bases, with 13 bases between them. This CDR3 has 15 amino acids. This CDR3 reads CASSLAQGGSETQYF. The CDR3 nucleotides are TGTGCCAGCAGCTTGGCCCAGGGGGGTTCAGAGACCCAGTACTTC.

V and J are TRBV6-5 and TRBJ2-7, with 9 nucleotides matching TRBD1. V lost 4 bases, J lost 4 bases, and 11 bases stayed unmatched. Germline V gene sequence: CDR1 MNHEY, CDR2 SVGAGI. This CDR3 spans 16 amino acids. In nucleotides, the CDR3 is TGTGCCAGCAGTTCTCGCTACAGGGGGCGCGAGTACGAGCAGTACTTC. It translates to CASSSRYRGREYEQYF.

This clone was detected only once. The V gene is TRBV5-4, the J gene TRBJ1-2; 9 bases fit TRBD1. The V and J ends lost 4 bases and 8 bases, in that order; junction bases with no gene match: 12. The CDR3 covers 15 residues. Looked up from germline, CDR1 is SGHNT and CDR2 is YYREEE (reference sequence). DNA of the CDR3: TGTGCCAGCAGCGCCCTCCTGGACAGGGGCCAAGGCTACACCTTC. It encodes CASSALLDRGQGYTF.

CDR3 loop: CASIVRGGLAEAFF. CDR3 nucleotides: TGTGCCAGCATAGTAAGGGGAGGTTTGGCTGAAGCTTTCTTT. The chain carries TRBV6-5 and TRBJ1-1; D is perhaps TRBD1 (5 bases). Trimming cost V 7 bases and J 6 bases, with 18 bases left between them. This CDR3 comprises 14 residues. Germline loops: CDR1 MNHEY, CDR2 SVGAGI.

The CDR3 nucleotides are TGTGCCACCAGCATGGGAGGGCCTACCTACGAGCAGTACTTC. Residues: CATSMGGPTYEQYF. This chain connects TRBV15 to TRBJ2-7; 7 bases match TRBD2. This CDR3 is built from 14 residues. CDR1 and CDR2 (germline): LNHNV, YYDKDF (reference sequence). V gave up 4 bases and J gave up 2 bases; unmatched junction bases: 5.